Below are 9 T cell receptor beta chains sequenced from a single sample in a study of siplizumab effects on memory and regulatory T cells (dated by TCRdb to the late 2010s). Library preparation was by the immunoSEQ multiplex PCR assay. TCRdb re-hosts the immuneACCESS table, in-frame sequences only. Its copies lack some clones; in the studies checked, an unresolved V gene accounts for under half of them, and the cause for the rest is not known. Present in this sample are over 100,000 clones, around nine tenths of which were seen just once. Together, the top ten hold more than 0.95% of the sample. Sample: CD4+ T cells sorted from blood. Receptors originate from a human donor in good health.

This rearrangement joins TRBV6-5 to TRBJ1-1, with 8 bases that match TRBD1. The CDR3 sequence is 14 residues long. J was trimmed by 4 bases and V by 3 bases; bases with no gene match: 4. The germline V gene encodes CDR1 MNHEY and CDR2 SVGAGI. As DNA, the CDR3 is TGTGCCAGCAGTTATCGTCAGGGGGCCACTGAAGCTTTCTTT. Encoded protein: CASSYRQGATEAFF.

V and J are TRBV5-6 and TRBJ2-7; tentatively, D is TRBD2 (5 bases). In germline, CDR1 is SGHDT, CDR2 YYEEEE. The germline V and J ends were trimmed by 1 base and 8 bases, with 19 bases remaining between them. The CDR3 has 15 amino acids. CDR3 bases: TGTGCCAGCAGCTTGAAAGGCTCGGGGAGAAGCAAGCAGTACTTC. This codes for CASSLKGSGRSKQYF.

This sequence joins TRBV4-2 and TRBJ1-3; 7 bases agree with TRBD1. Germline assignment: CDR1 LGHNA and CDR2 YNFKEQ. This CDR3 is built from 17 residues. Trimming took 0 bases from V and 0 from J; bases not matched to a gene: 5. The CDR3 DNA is TGTGCCAGCAGCCAAGATCGGGCAGGGGGCTCTGGAAACACCATATATTTT. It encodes CASSQDRAGGSGNTIYF.

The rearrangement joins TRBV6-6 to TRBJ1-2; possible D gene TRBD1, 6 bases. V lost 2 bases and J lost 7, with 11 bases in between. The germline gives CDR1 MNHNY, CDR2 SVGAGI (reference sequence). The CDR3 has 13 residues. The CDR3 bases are TGTGCCAGCAGTTACGGTGGGGGCGCTGGCTACACCTTC. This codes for CASSYGGGAGYTF.

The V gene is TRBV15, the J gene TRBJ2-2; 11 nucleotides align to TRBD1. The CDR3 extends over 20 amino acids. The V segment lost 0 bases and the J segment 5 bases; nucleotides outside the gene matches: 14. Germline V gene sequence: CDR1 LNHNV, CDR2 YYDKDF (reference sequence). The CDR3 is CATSRDLGQGASLGTGELFF. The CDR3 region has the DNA TGTGCCACCAGCAGAGATTTAGGACAGGGGGCCTCACTGGGGACCGGGGAGCTGTTTTTT.

For the CDR3, the DNA is TGTGCCAGCTCACCGATTACGCGGCGCGGAGATACGCAGTATTTT. Protein: CASSPITRRGDTQYF. This chain connects TRBV18 to TRBJ2-3; no reliable D call. This CDR3 comprises 15 residues. With 3 bases removed from V and 5 bases from J, the gap between germline ends came to 15 bases. Germline V gene lookup returns CDR1 KGHSH and CDR2 LQKENI.

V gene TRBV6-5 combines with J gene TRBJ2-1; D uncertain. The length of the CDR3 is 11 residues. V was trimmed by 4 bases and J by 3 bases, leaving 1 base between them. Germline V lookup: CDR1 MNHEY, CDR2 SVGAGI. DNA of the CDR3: TGTGCCAGCAGTTTCTACAATGAGCAGTTCTTC. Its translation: CASSFYNEQFF.

The CDR3 DNA sequence: TGTGCCAGTAGTATTACCGGGACAGGAATATACGAGCAGTACTTC. Translating it yields CASSITGTGIYEQYF. J is TRBJ2-7 and V is TRBV19, with 8 nucleotides matching TRBD1. After removal of 3 bases from V and 4 bases from J, the junction contained 8 bases not matched to a gene. CDR1 is LNHDA, CDR2 SQIVND, per germline (reference sequence). CDR3 length: 15 residues. Drawing the rest from reference TRBV19 and TRBJ2-7, the complete variable domain is DGGITQSPKYLFRKEGQNVTLSCEQNLNHDAMYWYRQDPGQGLRLIYYSQIVNDFQKGDIAEGYSVSREKKESFPLTVTSAQKNPTAFYLCASSITGTGIYEQYFGPGTRLTVT.

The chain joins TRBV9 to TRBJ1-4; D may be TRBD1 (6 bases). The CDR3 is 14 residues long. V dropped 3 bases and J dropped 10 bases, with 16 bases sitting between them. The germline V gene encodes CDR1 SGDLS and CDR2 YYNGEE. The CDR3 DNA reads TGTGCCAGCAGCGCCGGGACGGGGGCAGGAAAACTGTTTTTT. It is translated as CASSAGTGAGKLFF.